The rows below give T cell receptor beta chains drawn from one sample of a study of T cell repertoires in cytomegalovirus infection. These receptors' targets are unknown. Via MiXCR, TCRdb re-called the reads, giving one row per CDR3 protein. The sample lists about 120,000 distinct CDR3 sequences; around 30% were seen once. Here the sequenced sample was CD8+ T cells from cultured PBMCs, taken from culture after CMV antigen stimulation. The receptor set was obtained from a human donor in good health (CMV status not recorded). Some clones in this sample may be carry-over from other donors' samples. The CDR3 runs from the conserved cysteine through the conserved F or W. Each record gives: J gene, V gene, clone size, CDR3 protein. Clone size is not always given. Where it is, it says once, few, many or a class for expanded clones.

J: TRBJ1-4; V: TRBV12-3/TRBV12-4; size: -; CDR3: CASTPGVNEKLFF
J: TRBJ1-6; V: TRBV7-2; size: many; CDR3: CASSPVVLHPLHF
J: TRBJ2-7; V: TRBV3-1; size: -; CDR3: CASSQAGLAVTYEQYF
J: TRBJ2-3; V: TRBV7-2; size: -; CDR3: CASSSLTSFPDTQYF
J: TRBJ2-1; V: TRBV7-6; size: many; CDR3: CASSLRQGTVNEQFF
J: TRBJ2-1; V: TRBV4-1; size: -; CDR3: CASSQEQGYEQFF
J: TRBJ1-2; V: TRBV19; size: -; CDR3: CASQTGPNYGYTF
J: TRBJ1-3; V: TRBV7-6; size: many; CDR3: CASSLGDGSGNTIYF
J: TRBJ1-4; V: TRBV6-5; size: many; CDR3: CASSYTGTAAEKLFF
J: TRBJ1-3; V: TRBV6-5; size: -; CDR3: CASSRQGDSGNTIYF